This T cell receptor beta chain stems from a study of graft-versus-host responses after intestinal transplantation. Study results and limitations: HvG clone declines early post-transplant were associated with peak circulating GvH levels. Allograft graft-versus-host to host-versus-graft clonal ratios ran high in patients with graft-donor T cell macrochimerism. Analysis identified GvH clones in recipient marrow, with some appearing first in ileum or blood.

V shed 5 bases, J shed 6 bases, and the junction held 6 bases outside the gene matches. The germline V gene has CDR1 SGHTA and CDR2 FQGTGA. This CDR3 spans 13 amino acids. Regarding this clone: Its antigen remains unknown.

Data came from immunoSEQ multiplex PCR; TCRdb stores just in-frame clones and leaves some out. This table holds approximately 14,000 clones, approximately 70% found once. To release intraepithelial and lamina propria lymphocytes, the graft tissue was processed. The V call is TRBV7-3, the J call TRBJ2-7; 8 bases align to TRBD1. The sequenced sample was ileum tissue, obtained just over 700 days after intestinal transplantation. This clonotype originated in a human patient who received an intestinal transplant, so some T cells may come from the graft donor. The CDR3 loop reads CASSTGTGAEQYF. The CDR3 DNA reads as TGTGCCAGCAGCACCGGGACAGGTGCCGAGCAGTACTTC.